The T cell receptor beta chain described here comes from a study of blood T cell repertoires in COVID-19. Across the study: The analysed material was cDNA or gDNA that came from T cells, B-cell-depleted T cells, or PBMCs.

The table came from immunoSEQ multiplex PCR; TCRdb's copy has only in-frame clones and leaves some out. The repertoire holds 200,000 to 250,000 clones, with roughly nine tenths as singletons. The CDR3 covers 13 residues. Germline V gene lookup returns CDR1 SGDLS and CDR2 YYNGEE. Trimming removed 0 bases from V and 4 bases from J, with 6 bases in between. The TCR was taken from a woman in her forties or fifties in a cohort exposed to, infected with or recovered from COVID-19 (not recorded which). Sequencing was done on a sample of PBMCs or T cells enriched from blood (not recorded which). The chain joins TRBV9 to TRBJ2-3; D ambiguous. CDR3 sequence reads: CASSVAVPDTQYF. Written as DNA, the CDR3 is TGTGCCAGCAGCGTAGCAGTACCAGATACGCAGTATTTT.